The 27 T cell receptor beta chains below come from one sample, sequenced in a study of blood T cell repertoires in COVID-19 (dated by TCRdb to 2018 to 2021). The library was prepared using the immunoSEQ multiplex PCR assay. Not all clones reach the TCRdb copy of this immuneACCESS table, which keeps in-frame sequences only. Checked studies attribute under half of the gap to unresolved V genes and leave the rest unexplained. Here the sample has about 100,000 clones; roughly 70% occur a single time. Of the sample, 1.8% falls within the top ten clones. The material sequenced was peripheral blood. Receptors originate from a middle-aged woman with acute or convalescent COVID-19.

This chain uses TRBV30 with TRBJ2-5; 7 bases are a match to TRBD1. CDR1 is GTSNPN, CDR2 SVGIG, per germline (reference sequence). The V segment lost 3 bases and the J segment 3 bases; nucleotides outside the gene matches: 4. The CDR3 has 13 amino acids. This chain's CDR3 is CAWRKTGKETQYF. The CDR3 DNA follows: TGTGCCTGGAGAAAGACAGGGAAAGAGACCCAGTACTTC.

The chain carries TRBV5-1 and TRBJ2-5; D ambiguous. The CDR3 sequence is 12 residues long. V was cut by 3 bases and J by 2 bases, with 5 bases left in between. Per the germline V gene, CDR1 is SGHRS and CDR2 is YFSETQ. The CDR3 nucleotides are TGCGCCAGCAGCTATCTTCAAGAGACCCAGTACTTC. It codes for CASSYLQETQYF.

This clone was seen only a few times. This sequence joins TRBV24-1 and TRBJ2-3; D unresolved. Trimming pared 1 base from V and 1 base from J, leaving 8 bases between. In germline, CDR1 is KGHDR, CDR2 SFDVKD. The length of the CDR3 is 15 residues. The CDR3 loop reads CATSDFSVGTDTQYF. The CDR3 nucleotides read TGTGCCACCAGTGATTTCTCGGTGGGCACAGATACGCAGTATTTT.

CDR3 protein: CASSLVTSGGIKETQYF. As DNA, the CDR3 is TGCGCCAGCAGCTTGGTAACTAGCGGGGGGATCAAAGAGACCCAGTACTTC. The V call is TRBV5-1, the J call TRBJ2-5, with 12 bases identical to TRBD2. Germline lookup yields CDR1 SGHRS and CDR2 YFSETQ. The CDR3 has 17 amino acids. V lost 0 bases and J lost 3; bases outside the gene matches: 6.

This clone was detected only a few times. The CDR3 DNA reads as TGTGCCAGTTTCAGGACAGGGTGGGGCAATGAGCAGTTCTTC. It codes for CASFRTGWGNEQFF. V gene TRBV6-5 combines with J gene TRBJ2-1; 8 bases are shared with TRBD1. Germline CDR1 and CDR2: MNHEY and SVGAGI. This CDR3 is 14 amino acids long. Trimming cost V 9 bases and J 6 bases; bases outside gene matches: 10.

This chain connects TRBV7-8 to TRBJ2-7, with 7 positions matching TRBD1. From germline, CDR1 is SGHVS and CDR2 FQNEAQ. The CDR3 contains 13 residues. V was pared by 10 bases and J by 0 bases, with 6 bases of the junction left unmatched. CDR3 sequence (DNA): TGTGCCACTCGACAGGGAACCTCCTACGAGCAGTACTTC. This translates into CATRQGTSYEQYF.

This clone was seen only once. The J gene is TRBJ2-7, the V gene TRBV7-2, with unresolved D. This CDR3 is 13 amino acids long. Trimming removed 0 bases at V and 3 bases at J, with 6 bases between. Looked up from germline, CDR1 is SGHTA and CDR2 is FQGNSA. This CDR3 is CASSLARYYEQYF. The DNA for the CDR3 is TGTGCCAGCAGCTTAGCACGGTACTACGAGCAGTACTTC.

This clone appeared once. V usage is TRBV9 and J usage is TRBJ1-5, with TRBD1 identical over 10 bases. With 0 bases clipped from V and 5 bases from J, the junction kept 2 bases outside the gene matches. The V gene's germline CDR1 is SGDLS and CDR2 YYNGEE. The CDR3 extends over 15 amino acids. In DNA, the CDR3 is TGTGCCAGCAGCGTAGCCGGACAGGGGGATCAGCCCCAGCATTTT. Translation: CASSVAGQGDQPQHF.

J is TRBJ1-1 and V is TRBV5-1; 7 bases match TRBD1. CDR1 is SGHRS, CDR2 YFSETQ, per germline. V shed 4 bases, J shed 2 bases, and the junction held 5 bases outside the gene matches. The CDR3 runs 14 residues. CDR3 DNA sequence: TGCGCCAGCAGCCGGGGACAGATTAACACTGAAGCTTTCTTT. This gives the protein CASSRGQINTEAFF.

This chain connects TRBV5-4 to TRBJ1-6; TRBD1 might be the D (6 bases). This CDR3 is built from 14 residues. The germline V gene encodes CDR1 SGHNT and CDR2 YYREEE (reference sequence). Trimming took 0 bases from V and 5 from J, leaving 6 bases between them. Here the CDR3 DNA reads TGTGCCAGCAGCTTGGACAGGGATAATTCACCCCTCCACTTT. This sequence encodes CASSLDRDNSPLHF.

The rearrangement joins TRBV7-2 to TRBJ1-1; D not resolved. Trimming took off 1 base at V and 1 base at J, with 16 bases between the two ends. Germline CDR1 reads SGHTA; CDR2 reads FQGNSA. This CDR3 is 17 amino acids long. CDR3 coding DNA: TGTGCCAGCAGCTTAGTGCGAGACACTAGAGAGAACACTGAAGCTTTCTTT. It specifies CASSLVRDTRENTEAFF.

The chain carries TRBV7-8 and TRBJ2-5; 7 nucleotides agree with TRBD2. The J segment lost 2 bases and the V segment lost 2 bases, leaving 2 bases of the junction unmatched. The V gene's germline CDR1 is SGHVS and CDR2 FQNEAQ. The CDR3 has 14 residues. The CDR3 bases are TGTGCCAGCAGCTTAATGGGGGGGCAAGAGACCCAGTACTTC. Translating gives CASSLMGGQETQYF.

The sample holds many counts of this clone. The genes are TRBV30 and TRBJ2-7; perhaps TRBD2 as D (7 bases). Germline V gives CDR1 GTSNPN, CDR2 SVGIG (reference sequence). The CDR3 covers 14 residues. Deletions cut 2 bases from V and 4 bases from J, with 15 bases between. Here the CDR3 reads CAWSFVGGGYEQYF. For the CDR3, the DNA is TGTGCCTGGAGTTTCGTAGGGGGGGGGTACGAGCAGTACTTC.

Only one count was recorded for this clone. The chain has TRBV24-1 and TRBJ2-1, with D perhaps matching TRBD2 (5 bases). Germline V lookup: CDR1 KGHDR, CDR2 SFDVKD. The V and J ends lost 4 bases and 2 bases respectively, with 8 bases between them. The CDR3 runs to 14 residues. The CDR3 DNA is TGTGCCACCAGTGACCCCGGGACCTACAATGAGCAGTTCTTC. This sequence encodes CATSDPGTYNEQFF.

This sequence joins TRBV28 and TRBJ1-3; 7 nucleotides align to TRBD1. The V segment lost 6 bases and the J segment 1 base; nucleotides outside the gene matches: 3. This CDR3 comprises 14 residues. CDR1 MDHEN and CDR2 SYDVKM come from the germline V gene. CDR3 bases: TGTGCCAGCAGAATACAGGGGTCTGGAAACACCATATATTTT. It translates to CASRIQGSGNTIYF.

The genes are TRBV5-1 and TRBJ1-2, with 12 bases aligning to TRBD1. Germline CDR1 reads SGHRS; CDR2 reads YFSETQ. The CDR3 is made up of 17 amino acids. The ends lost 4 bases at V and 3 bases at J; junction bases unmatched: 10. The CDR3 spells CASSLEPGQGADYGYTF. The CDR3 DNA reads as TGCGCCAGCAGCCTGGAACCGGGACAGGGGGCAGACTATGGCTACACCTTC.

The chain couples TRBV29-1 to TRBJ2-1, with a possible D match to TRBD2 (5 bases). V was pared by 8 bases and J by 7 bases, with 9 bases between. The CDR3 length is 10 residues. The germline V gene has CDR1 SQVTM and CDR2 ANQGSEA. CDR3 protein: CSTWENEQFF. The CDR3, as DNA: TGCAGCACCTGGGAGAATGAGCAGTTCTTC.

The genes are TRBV19 and TRBJ1-5, with D maybe TRBD1 (6 bases). Germline loops: CDR1 LNHDA, CDR2 SQIVND (reference sequence). The CDR3 consists of 13 residues. The ends were cut back, 7 bases at V and 5 bases at J, with 12 bases in the middle. The CDR3 DNA reads TGTGCCAGTACACAGGGCTACTATCAGCCCCAGCATTTT. It is translated as CASTQGYYQPQHF.

This clone was observed a single time. This rearrangement joins TRBV3-1 (or the pseudogene TRBV3-2) to TRBJ2-5, with D possibly TRBD2 on 5 matching bases. V lost 2 bases to trimming and J lost 1 base, with 20 bases between them. The CDR3 is 18 residues long. CDR1 and CDR2 (germline): LGHDT, YNNKEL (reference sequence). This CDR3 is CASSQPANPPRAQETQYF. The CDR3 DNA follows: TGTGCCAGCAGCCAACCCGCGAATCCCCCGAGGGCCCAAGAGACCCAGTACTTC.

This chain links TRBV28 with TRBJ1-1, with D unclear. Per germline, CDR1 MDHEN and CDR2 SYDVKM. The germline V and J ends were trimmed by 9 bases and 4 bases, with 12 bases remaining between them. The CDR3 sequence is 12 residues long. As DNA, the CDR3 is TGTGCCAGTAGGCAGGTGGGCACTGAAGCTTTCTTT. Its translation is CASRQVGTEAFF.

The rearrangement links TRBV27 to TRBJ1-2, with a possible D match to TRBD1 (5 bases). Per germline, CDR1 MNHEY and CDR2 SMNVEV (reference sequence). The CDR3 runs 15 residues. The V end lost 6 bases, the J end lost 6 bases, and 20 bases lay between the germline ends. CDR3 amino acids: CASSFGAQGLNGYTF. DNA for the CDR3: TGTGCCAGCAGCTTTGGTGCCCAGGGTCTCAATGGCTACACCTTC.

The rearrangement joins TRBV24-1 to TRBJ2-3; the match to TRBD2 covers 7 bases. The trim removed 5 bases at V and 4 bases at J, leaving 2 bases unmatched. The CDR3 extends over 13 amino acids. The germline CDR1 and CDR2 sequences are KGHDR and SFDVKD. In DNA, the CDR3 is TGTGCCACCAGTGCCGCGGGGGCAGATACGCAGTATTTT. Its protein product is CATSAAGADTQYF.

The chain is built from TRBV29-1 and TRBJ1-4; D uncertain. The CDR3 is 12 residues long. Trimming took off 5 bases at V and 2 bases at J, with 6 bases between the two ends. Germline assignment: CDR1 SQVTM and CDR2 ANQGSEA. The CDR3 sequence: CSVRGTNEKLFF. The CDR3 nucleotides are TGCAGCGTTCGAGGCACTAATGAAAAACTGTTTTTT.

The chain links TRBV6-4 to TRBJ2-1; D unclear. The germline V and J ends were trimmed by 2 bases and 9 bases, with 11 bases remaining between them. The CDR3 is 13 residues long. CDR1 is MRHNA, CDR2 SNTAGT, per germline. Here the CDR3 reads CASSDDSISEQFF. The CDR3 DNA follows: TGTGCCAGCAGTGACGACTCCATCTCTGAGCAGTTCTTC.

The chain employs TRBV6-5 and TRBJ1-6, with D tentatively TRBD1 (5 bases). The CDR3 loop spans 16 amino acids. V was cut by 2 bases and J by 8 bases, with 16 bases left in between. Germline values: CDR1 MNHEY, CDR2 SVGAGI. The CDR3 coding sequence is TGTGCCAGCAGTTACGCACCAGGACAAATCGATTCACCCCTCCACTTT. It encodes CASSYAPGQIDSPLHF.

This clone was counted only a few times. This chain uses TRBV27 with TRBJ2-7; 9 bases are shared with TRBD1. J lost 1 base, V lost 7 bases, and 11 bases had no gene match. The length of the CDR3 is 16 residues. The germline V gene encodes CDR1 MNHEY and CDR2 SMNVEV (reference sequence). CDR3 nucleotides: TGTGCCAGCATTATTACACCGGGACAGGGATCCTACGAGCAGTACTTC. Protein product: CASIITPGQGSYEQYF.

The genes are TRBV3-1 (or the pseudogene TRBV3-2) and TRBJ1-1, with a possible D match to TRBD1 (6 bases). This CDR3 comprises 16 residues. V lost 7 bases and J 3 bases, leaving 21 bases between the germline ends. Germline CDR1 is LGHDT and CDR2 is YNNKEL (reference sequence). The CDR3 sequence is CASTPMGAAKDTEAFF. CDR3 in DNA: TGTGCCAGCACTCCCATGGGGGCAGCAAAGGACACTGAAGCTTTCTTT.